This T cell receptor beta chain was found in a study of sequential checkpoint blockade in melanoma. The treatment here: randomized to nivolumab then ipilimumab (arm A) or the reverse (arm B). Sorted cells were live CD3+CD8+, lacking CD19 and CD56, from PBMCs. Assay used: immunoSEQ multiplex PCR; TCRdb lists only in-frame clones, some missing. The sample shows around 9,000 clones, around 52% of them seen only once. Looked up from germline, CDR1 is MNHEY and CDR2 is SVGAGI. The CDR3 is 14 residues long. The V and J ends lost 5 bases and 2 bases respectively, with 12 bases between them. This chain links TRBV6-5 with TRBJ1-2, with D possibly TRBD1 on 5 matching bases. This sequence was found in a human donor with melanoma. Sequences were derived from CD8+ T cells sorted from blood (inferred from file names), sampled from a patient given nivolumab and ipilimumab in sequence. CDR3 loop: CASSPYQGNYGYTF. The CDR3 DNA sequence: TGTGCCAGCAGTCCTTACCAGGGCAACTATGGCTACACCTTC.